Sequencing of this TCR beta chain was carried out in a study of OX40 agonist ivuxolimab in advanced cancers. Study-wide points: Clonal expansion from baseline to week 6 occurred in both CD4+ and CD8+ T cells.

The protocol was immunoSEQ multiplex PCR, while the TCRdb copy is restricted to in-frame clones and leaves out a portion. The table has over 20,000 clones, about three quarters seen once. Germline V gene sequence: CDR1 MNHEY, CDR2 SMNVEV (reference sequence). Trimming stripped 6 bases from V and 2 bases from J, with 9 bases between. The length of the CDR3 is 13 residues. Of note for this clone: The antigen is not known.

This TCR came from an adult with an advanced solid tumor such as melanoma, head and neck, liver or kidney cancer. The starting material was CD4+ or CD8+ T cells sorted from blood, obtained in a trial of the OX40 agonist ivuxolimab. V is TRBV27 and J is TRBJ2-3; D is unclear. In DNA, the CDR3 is TGTGCCAGCAGCCCTACATACACAGATACGCAGTATTTT. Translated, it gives CASSPTYTDTQYF.